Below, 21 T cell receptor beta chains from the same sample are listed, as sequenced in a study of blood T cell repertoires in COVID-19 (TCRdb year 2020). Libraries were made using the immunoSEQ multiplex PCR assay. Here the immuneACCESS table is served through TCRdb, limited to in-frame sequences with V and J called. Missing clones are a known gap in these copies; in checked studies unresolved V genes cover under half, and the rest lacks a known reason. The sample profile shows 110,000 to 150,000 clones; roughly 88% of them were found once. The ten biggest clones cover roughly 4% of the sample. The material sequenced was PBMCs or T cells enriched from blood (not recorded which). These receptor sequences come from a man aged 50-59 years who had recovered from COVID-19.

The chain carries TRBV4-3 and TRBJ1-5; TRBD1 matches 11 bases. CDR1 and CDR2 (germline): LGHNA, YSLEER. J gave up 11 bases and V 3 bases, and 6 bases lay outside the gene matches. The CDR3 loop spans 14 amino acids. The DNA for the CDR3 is TGCGCCAGCAGCCAGGACAGGGGGCTAGGGGCCCAGCATTTT. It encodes CASSQDRGLGAQHF.

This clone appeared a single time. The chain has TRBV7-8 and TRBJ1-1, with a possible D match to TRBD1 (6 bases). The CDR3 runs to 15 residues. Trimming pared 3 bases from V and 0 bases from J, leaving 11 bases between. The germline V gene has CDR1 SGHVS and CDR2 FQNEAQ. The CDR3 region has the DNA TGTGCCAGCAGCTTTGGACAGCCCATGAACACTGAAGCTTTCTTT. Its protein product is CASSFGQPMNTEAFF.

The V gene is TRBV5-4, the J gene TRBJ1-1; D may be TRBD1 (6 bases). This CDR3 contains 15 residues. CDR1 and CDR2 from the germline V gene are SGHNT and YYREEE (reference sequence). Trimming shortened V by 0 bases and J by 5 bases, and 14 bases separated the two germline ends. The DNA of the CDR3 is TGTGCCAGCAGCTTGGGGAAACAGGGCCAGACTGAAGCTTTCTTT. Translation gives CASSLGKQGQTEAFF.

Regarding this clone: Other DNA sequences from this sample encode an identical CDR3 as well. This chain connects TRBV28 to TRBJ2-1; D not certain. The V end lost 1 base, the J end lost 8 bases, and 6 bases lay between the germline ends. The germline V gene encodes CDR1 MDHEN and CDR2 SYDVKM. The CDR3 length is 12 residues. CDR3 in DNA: TGTGCCAGCAGTTTATCCGGTTATGAGCAGTTCTTC. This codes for CASSLSGYEQFF.

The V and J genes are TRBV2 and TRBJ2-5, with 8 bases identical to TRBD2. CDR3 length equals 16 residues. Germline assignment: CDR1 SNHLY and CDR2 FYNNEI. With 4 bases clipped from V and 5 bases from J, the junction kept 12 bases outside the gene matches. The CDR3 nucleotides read TGTGCCAGCAGTGGGGGTAGCGGGGTTTTTGGCGAGACCCAGTACTTC. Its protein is CASSGGSGVFGETQYF.

For the CDR3, the DNA is TGTGCCAGCAGCCGGGACACCGAGATAGATGAGCAGTTCTTC. Protein: CASSRDTEIDEQFF. The chain combines TRBV6-4 with TRBJ2-1; TRBD1 is a possible D gene (6 bases). The CDR3 sequence is 14 residues long. Deletions cut 6 bases from V and 8 bases from J, with 17 bases between. Germline loops: CDR1 MRHNA, CDR2 SNTAGT.

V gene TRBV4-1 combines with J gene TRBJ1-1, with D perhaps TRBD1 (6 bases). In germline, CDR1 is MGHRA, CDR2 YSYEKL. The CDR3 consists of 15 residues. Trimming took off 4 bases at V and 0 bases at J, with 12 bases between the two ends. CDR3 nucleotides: TGCGCCAGCAGCCTCACTTGGACAGTGAACACTGAAGCTTTCTTT. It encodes CASSLTWTVNTEAFF.

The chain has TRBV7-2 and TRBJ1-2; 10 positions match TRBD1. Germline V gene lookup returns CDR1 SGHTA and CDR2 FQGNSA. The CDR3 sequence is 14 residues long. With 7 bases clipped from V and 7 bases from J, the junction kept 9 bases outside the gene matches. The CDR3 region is CASITGTGVTGYTF. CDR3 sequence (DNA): TGTGCCAGCATCACCGGGACAGGGGTTACTGGCTACACCTTC. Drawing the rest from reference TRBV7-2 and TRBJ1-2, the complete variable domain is GAGVSQSPSNKVTEKGKDVELRCDPISGHTALYWYRQSLGQGLEFLIYFQGNSAPDKSGLPSDRFSAERTGGSVSTLTIQRTQQEDSAVYLCASITGTGVTGYTFGSGTRLTVV.

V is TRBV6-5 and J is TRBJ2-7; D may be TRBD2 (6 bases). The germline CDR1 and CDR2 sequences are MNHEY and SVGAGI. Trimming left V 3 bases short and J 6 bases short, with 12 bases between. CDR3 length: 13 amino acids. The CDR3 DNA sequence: TGTGCCAGCAGTTATTACGCCGGGAGCGAGCAGTACGTC. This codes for CASSYYAGSEQYV.

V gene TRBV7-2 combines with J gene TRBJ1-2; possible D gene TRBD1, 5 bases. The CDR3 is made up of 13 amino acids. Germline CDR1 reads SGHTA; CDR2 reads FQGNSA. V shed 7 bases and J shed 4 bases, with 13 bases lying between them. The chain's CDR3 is CASMLPGIYGYTF. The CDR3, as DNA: TGTGCCAGCATGCTACCAGGGATCTATGGCTACACCTTC.

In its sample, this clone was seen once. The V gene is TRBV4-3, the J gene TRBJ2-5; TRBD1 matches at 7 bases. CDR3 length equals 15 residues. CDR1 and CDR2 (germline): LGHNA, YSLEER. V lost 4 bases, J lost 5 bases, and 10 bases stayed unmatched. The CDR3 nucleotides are TGCGCCAGCAGCCCCGGACAGGCCCCTAGGGAGACCCAGTACTTC. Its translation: CASSPGQAPRETQYF.

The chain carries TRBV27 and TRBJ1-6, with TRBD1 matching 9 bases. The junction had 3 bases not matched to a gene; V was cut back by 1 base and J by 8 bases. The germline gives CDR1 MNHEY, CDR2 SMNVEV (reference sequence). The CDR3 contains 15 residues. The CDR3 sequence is CASSLWTGEYSPLHF. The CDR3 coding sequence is TGTGCCAGCAGTTTATGGACAGGGGAATATTCACCCCTCCACTTT.

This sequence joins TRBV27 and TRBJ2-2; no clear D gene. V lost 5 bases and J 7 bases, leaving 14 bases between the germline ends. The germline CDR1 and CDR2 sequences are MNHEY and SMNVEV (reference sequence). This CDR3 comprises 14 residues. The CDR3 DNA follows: TGTGCCAGCAGTCCCCCTCCGGGTGGCGGGGAGCTGTTTTTT. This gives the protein CASSPPPGGGELFF.

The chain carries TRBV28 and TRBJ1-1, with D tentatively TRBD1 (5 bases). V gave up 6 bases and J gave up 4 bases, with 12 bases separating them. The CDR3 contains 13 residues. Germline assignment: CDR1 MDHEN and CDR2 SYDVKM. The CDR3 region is CASRSREGTEAFF. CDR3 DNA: TGTGCCAGCAGATCCAGGGAGGGCACTGAAGCTTTCTTT.

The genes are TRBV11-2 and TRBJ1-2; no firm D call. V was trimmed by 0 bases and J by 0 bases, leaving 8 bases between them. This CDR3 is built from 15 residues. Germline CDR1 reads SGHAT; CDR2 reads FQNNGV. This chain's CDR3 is CASSLDAGANYGYTF. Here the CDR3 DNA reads TGTGCCAGCAGCTTAGACGCGGGAGCTAACTATGGCTACACCTTC.

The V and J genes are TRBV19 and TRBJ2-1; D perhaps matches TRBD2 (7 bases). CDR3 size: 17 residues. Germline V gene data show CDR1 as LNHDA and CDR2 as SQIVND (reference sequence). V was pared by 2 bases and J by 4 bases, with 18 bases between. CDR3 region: CASSIQSRGAPYNEQFF. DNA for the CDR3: TGTGCCAGTAGTATACAGTCCCGGGGGGCCCCTTACAATGAGCAGTTCTTC.

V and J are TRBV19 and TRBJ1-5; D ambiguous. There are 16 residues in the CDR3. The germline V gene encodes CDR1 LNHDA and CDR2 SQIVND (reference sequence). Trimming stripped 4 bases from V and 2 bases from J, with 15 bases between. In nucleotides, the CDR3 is TGTGCCAGTAGTAGCCAGACAAGCCCGGGCAATCAGCCCCAGCATTTT. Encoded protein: CASSSQTSPGNQPQHF.

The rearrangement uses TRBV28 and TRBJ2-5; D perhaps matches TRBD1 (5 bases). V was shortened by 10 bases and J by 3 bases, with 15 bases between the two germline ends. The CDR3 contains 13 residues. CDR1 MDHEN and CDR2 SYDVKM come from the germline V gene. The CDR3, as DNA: TGTGCCATCCGACAGTCCGCCAAAGAGACCCAGTACTTC. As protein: CAIRQSAKETQYF.

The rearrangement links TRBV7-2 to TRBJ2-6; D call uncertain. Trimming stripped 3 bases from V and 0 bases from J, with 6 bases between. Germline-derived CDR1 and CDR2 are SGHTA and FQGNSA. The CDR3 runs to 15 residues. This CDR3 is CASSLRISGANVLTF. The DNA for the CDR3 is TGTGCCAGCAGCTTGAGGATCTCTGGGGCCAACGTCCTGACTTTC.

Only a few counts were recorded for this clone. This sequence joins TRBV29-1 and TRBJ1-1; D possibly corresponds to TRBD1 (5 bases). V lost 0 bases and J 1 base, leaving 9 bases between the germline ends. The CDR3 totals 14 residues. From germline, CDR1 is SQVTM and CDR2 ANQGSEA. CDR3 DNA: TGCAGCGTTGAAGACCACGACAGGAACACTGAAGCTTTCTTT. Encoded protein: CSVEDHDRNTEAFF.

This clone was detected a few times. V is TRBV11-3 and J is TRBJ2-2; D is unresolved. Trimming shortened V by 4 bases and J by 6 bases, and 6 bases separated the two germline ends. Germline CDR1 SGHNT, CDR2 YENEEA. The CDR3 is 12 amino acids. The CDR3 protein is CASSSLSGELFF. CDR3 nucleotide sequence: TGTGCCAGCAGCTCCCTCTCCGGGGAGCTGTTTTTT.